This T cell receptor beta chain derives from a study of T cell responses to AZD1222 COVID-19 vaccine. Second doses that came at about 4 or about 12 weeks were put together. Germline V gives CDR1 SNHLY, CDR2 FYNNEI. The CDR3 is 15 amino acids. Deletions cut 7 bases from V and 4 bases from J, with 19 bases between. The study's findings and limits: Spike was spanned by vaccine-associated CD4 TCRs, which were dominant at 160-218 and 743-854. Females made up more of the donors, who were largely white British, and clonal diversity may have come out too low. Repertoires in all cases were sampled only once the peak T cell response had passed.

This clone came up a few times. Antigen specificity is unknown. Profiling relied on immunoSEQ multiplex PCR, and the TCRdb table lists in-frame clones only, not all of them. The sample holds 85,000 to 130,000 clones, about nine tenths seen once. The chain links TRBV2 to TRBJ1-2, with D uncertain. The sequence was collected from an adult who received the AZD1222 COVID-19 vaccine. Here the sequenced sample was peripheral blood, taken 28 days after the second AZD1222 dose. CDR3 sequence reads: CASKDLVAFPYGYTF. In nucleotides, the CDR3 is TGTGCCAGCAAGGATCTAGTAGCTTTTCCCTATGGCTACACCTTC.